The 2 T cell receptor beta chains below all came from one sample that was sequenced in a study of shared clonotypes between healthy human individuals. CD45RO-negative, CCR7-selected cells formed the naive CD8 fraction, which excluded terminally differentiated effector memory CD45RA+ cells. The protocol was immunoSEQ multiplex PCR, while the TCRdb copy is restricted to in-frame clones and leaves out a portion. The table includes around 550,000 clones, 85% to 95% detected once. Sequencing used naive CD8+ T cells sorted from blood. These receptors were taken from a woman aged 25 to 39 in good health.

This chain connects TRBV7-6 to TRBJ2-5; tentative D call: TRBD2 (5 bases). The germline CDR1 and CDR2 sequences are SGHVS and FNYEAQ. The CDR3 has 14 amino acids. V dropped 0 bases and J dropped 4 bases, with 9 bases sitting between them. CDR3 nucleotide sequence: TGTGCCAGCAGCTTAGCTGGACTGGGAGAGACCCAGTACTTC. Protein sequence: CASSLAGLGETQYF.

The chain carries TRBV7-9 and TRBJ2-7; TRBD1 might be the D (6 bases). This CDR3 has 15 residues. The germline V gene encodes CDR1 SEHNR and CDR2 FQNEAQ (reference sequence). The V gene lost 3 bases and the J gene lost 5 bases, with 17 bases spanning the gap. The CDR3 DNA follows: TGTGCCAGCAGCTTCCCCCTACAGGGAGCGCACGAGCAGTACTTC. Its translation is CASSFPLQGAHEQYF. Drawing the rest from reference TRBV7-9 and TRBJ2-7, the complete variable domain is DTGVSQNPRHKITKRGQNVTFRCDPISEHNRLYWYRQTLGQGPEFLTYFQNEAQLEKSRLLSDRFSAERPKGSFSTLEIQRTEQGDSAMYLCASSFPLQGAHEQYFGPGTRLTVT.